This entry concerns a single T cell receptor beta chain. These data belong to a study of blood T cell repertoires in COVID-19. The CDR3 length is 13 residues. The germline V gene encodes CDR1 MNHEY and CDR2 SVGAGI. Trimming took off 7 bases at V and 10 bases at J, with 16 bases between the two ends. Authors' data handling: Reference gene primer amplification yielded estimated nucleated cell counts. Some clones are missing from TCRdb's copy, which holds only in-frame ones; the method was immunoSEQ multiplex PCR. D and trimming were read from the DNA, whereas the V and J calls and clone size are those reported in that table. The sample consists of 150,000 to 190,000 clones, 80% to 90% of them appearing once.

The rearrangement links TRBV6-5 to TRBJ1-4; D may be TRBD1 (6 bases). The source material was peripheral blood. The source is a woman aged 40 to 50 with acute or convalescent COVID-19. CDR3 DNA: TGTGCCAGCATCCCGGAGCTACAGGGAAAACTGTTTTTT. This codes for CASIPELQGKLFF.